These T cell receptor beta chains were read from a single sample in a study of T cells after yellow fever vaccination. TCRdb analysed the 5' RACE reads with MiXCR anew, one entry per CDR3 protein. Counted here are 50,000 or so distinct CDR3 sequences, roughly 7.5% occurring once; the ten biggest clones make up roughly 31%. This material consisted of CD8+ T cells sorted from PBMCs, taken around 16 days after the first yellow fever vaccination. Receptors originate from a man between 18 and 35 years old who received the YFV17D yellow fever vaccine. Each CDR3 is given with its conserved first and last residue. D genes are given only for firm matches. The size field is filled for only some rows; it gives once, few, many or a size class.

TRBV4-1	TRBJ2-6	many	-	TGCGCCAGCAGCCAGGCAGACTCTGGGGCCAACGTCCTGACTTTC	CASSQADSGANVLTF
TRBV11-2	TRBJ2-1	many	-	TGTGCCAGCAGCTTAGGTAGTATTTCGGACAATGAGCAGTTCTTC	CASSLGSISDNEQFF
TRBV7-9	TRBJ2-3	many	-	TGTGCCAGCAGCTCGGGGCCATCATCGCTGGCAGATACGCAGTATTTT	CASSSGPSSLADTQYF
TRBV3-1	TRBJ2-2	many	TRBD2	TGTGCCAGCAGCCAAGTGAATAGCGGGGGGCCCGGGGAGCTGTTTTTT	CASSQVNSGGPGELFF
TRBV2	TRBJ2-7	-	-	TGTGCCAGCAGTGAAGGGTTGGGCGGGGGCTTCGGGGGGCAGTACTTC	CASSEGLGGGFGGQYF
TRBV7-9	TRBJ1-6	-	-	TGTGCCAGCAGCCCAACAACAGGGACTCGGTCACCCCTCCACTTT	CASSPTTGTRSPLHF
TRBV7-9	TRBJ2-5	many	-	TGTGCCAGCAGCCGAATACTTGGGGGTCCCCAAGAGACCCAGTACTTC	CASSRILGGPQETQYF
TRBV4-3	TRBJ2-1	-	-	TGCGCCAGCAGCCAAGATCTGGCAGTGTCGCTCAATGAGCAGTTCTTC	CASSQDLAVSLNEQFF
TRBV5-1	TRBJ1-1	many	-	TGCGCCAGCAGCTTCAATATTTTGAGTACTGAAGCTTTCTTT	CASSFNILSTEAFF
TRBV7-6	TRBJ2-1	-	TRBD2	TGTGCCAGCAGCCGCACGGCGGGGGGTCACAATGAGCAGTTCTTC	CASSRTAGGHNEQFF
TRBV10-3	TRBJ1-5	many	-	TGTGCCATCAGTGAGAATGCAGGAGATGGCCAGCATTTT	CAISENAGDGQHF
TRBV4-3	TRBJ2-7	many	-	TGCGCCAGCAGCCAAGATCCGTCAGGGGTCTACGAGCAGTACTTC	CASSQDPSGVYEQYF
TRBV6-5	TRBJ2-3	-	-	TGTGCCAGCAGTTGGGAACCTGGGGGCGGGGATACGCAGTATTTT	CASSWEPGGGDTQYF
TRBV14	TRBJ2-3	few	TRBD2	TGTGCCAGCAGCCAACTAACAGCGGGGAGCACAGATACGCAGTATTTT	CASSQLTAGSTDTQYF
TRBV25-1	TRBJ1-5	many	-	TGTGCCAGCAGGAAGGGGGGACTCAATCAGCCCCAGCATTTT	CASRKGGLNQPQHF
TRBV6-5	TRBJ2-1	many	TRBD2	TGTGCCAGCAGCCAGACTAGCGGGGGGTACAATGAGCAGTTCTTC	CASSQTSGGYNEQFF
TRBV5-1	TRBJ2-5	many	-	TGCGCCAGCAGCTTGGCCCAGGGTCGGGAGACCCAGTACTTC	CASSLAQGRETQYF
TRBV12-3/TRBV12-4	TRBJ1-1	many	-	TGTGCCAGCAGCCAGCTGGGGATGGAAGCTTTCTTT	CASSQLGMEAFF
TRBV11-2	TRBJ2-1	many	-	TGTGCCAGCAGCCCCGGGTTACGGGGGCCCTACAATGAGCAGTTCTTC	CASSPGLRGPYNEQFF
TRBV3-1	TRBJ1-2	many	-	TGTGCCAGCAGCCCAGACTCTTTCGAAACGGGGGCTAGCTATGGCTACACCTTC	CASSPDSFETGASYGYTF
TRBV30	TRBJ1-2	-	TRBD1	TGTGCCTGGGACCCGGGACAGGGGTCGCTTTTTTGGGGCTACACCTTC	CAWDPGQGSLFWGYTF
TRBV7-2	TRBJ2-1	many	-	TGTGCCAGCGGAAAATCCGGGGGTGAGCAGTTCTTC	CASGKSGGEQFF
TRBV20-1	TRBJ2-1	-	TRBD1	TGCAGTGCGGAACCCGGGACAGGGAGGTCGGAGCAGTTCTTC	CSAEPGTGRSEQFF
TRBV10-3	TRBJ2-1	-	TRBD1	TGTGCCATCAGTGAGTCCTGGACAGGGAGCTCCAATGAGCAGTTCTTC	CAISESWTGSSNEQFF
TRBV7-9	TRBJ1-6	many	-	TGTGCCAGCAGCTTGAATTCACCCCTCCACTTT	CASSLNSPLHF
TRBV27	TRBJ1-6	many	-	TGTGCCAGCAGTGAGATCGGTGGCGGGGCAGGGACCTATAATTCACCCCTCCACTTT	CASSEIGGGAGTYNSPLHF
TRBV12-3/TRBV12-4	TRBJ2-5	many	-	TGTGCCAGCAATAAAATAGCTGTAGGTGGAGAGACCCAGTACTTC	CASNKIAVGGETQYF
TRBV15	TRBJ2-6	many	TRBD1	TGTGCCACCAGCAGAGGCGCGACAGGGACTGGGGCCAACGTCCTGACTTTC	CATSRGATGTGANVLTF
TRBV11-2	TRBJ2-5	many	TRBD1	TGTGCCAGCAGCTCCGGGACAGGGAAAGAGACCCAGTACTTC	CASSSGTGKETQYF
TRBV11-2	TRBJ2-2	many	TRBD2	TGTGCCAGCAGCTTAGGTCCCTTACTAGCGGGGAACACCGGGGAGCTGTTTTTT	CASSLGPLLAGNTGELFF
TRBV19	TRBJ2-7	few	TRBD2	TGTGCCAGTAGCACCGGGAGGGCCTACGAGCAGTACTTC	CASSTGRAYEQYF
TRBV27	TRBJ2-6	few	TRBD1	TGTGCCAGCAACAAGAGTCCGGGACAGGGGGCGGGGGCCAACGTCCTGACTTTC	CASNKSPGQGAGANVLTF
TRBV6-2/TRBV6-3	TRBJ1-2	few	-	TGTGCCAGCAGTTACTCGTCAGCCTCCGGCGGCTACACCTTC	CASSYSSASGGYTF
TRBV28	TRBJ2-1	many	-	TGTGCCAGCAGTCCCCGTGGCAGTACCTACAATGAGCAGTTCTTC	CASSPRGSTYNEQFF
TRBV5-1	TRBJ2-5	many	-	TGCGCCAGCAGGTCCAACGGAGAAGAGACCCAGTACTTC	CASRSNGEETQYF
TRBV18	TRBJ2-3	many	-	TGTGCCAGCTCCCCTGTTCCAGGGGGGGCCAAAGATACGCAGTATTTT	CASSPVPGGAKDTQYF
TRBV2	TRBJ2-7	many	-	TGTGCCAGCACCTGGGGGCTCGCCTACGAGCAGTACTTC	CASTWGLAYEQYF
TRBV7-9	TRBJ2-1	many	-	TGTGCCAGCAGACCTTTATCAGGTGATGAGCAGTTCTTC	CASRPLSGDEQFF
TRBV5-6	TRBJ1-1	many	-	TGTGCCAGCAGCTTGGCAGGCCCCACTGAAGCTTTCTTT	CASSLAGPTEAFF
TRBV20-1	TRBJ1-5	many	-	TGCAGTGCGAGAAAAGTTTGGGGAGTTCATAGCAATCAGCCCCAGCATTTT	CSARKVWGVHSNQPQHF
TRBV19	TRBJ1-5	few	-	TGTGCCAGTAGTATAAGAGAGGGAGGCGATCAGCCCCAGCATTTT	CASSIREGGDQPQHF
TRBV6-2/TRBV6-3	TRBJ2-3	many	-	TGTGCCAGCAGTTACACGGCCAGCGAGGCAGATACGCAGTATTTT	CASSYTASEADTQYF
TRBV4-3	TRBJ2-3	-	-	TGCGCCAGCAGCCAAGAATGGGAGGGGGCCGCAGATACGCAGTATTTT	CASSQEWEGAADTQYF
TRBV7-9	TRBJ2-7	many	-	TGTGCCAGCAGCGCAGGACTTCCCTACGAGCAGTACTTC	CASSAGLPYEQYF
TRBV5-5	TRBJ1-2	many	-	TGTGCCAGCAGCTTGCCGAACCAACTAGAGTACTATGGCTACACCTTC	CASSLPNQLEYYGYTF
TRBV6-1	TRBJ2-2	few	-	TGTGCCAGCAACAAGTTACGTCAGGGGAACACCGGGGAGCTGTTTTTT	CASNKLRQGNTGELFF
TRBV5-5	TRBJ1-2	many	-	TGTGCCAGCAGCCCCATGGGAGGGAAGGAGATGTGGGGCTACACCTTC	CASSPMGGKEMWGYTF
TRBV4-1	TRBJ2-3	few	TRBD2	TGCGCCAGCAGCCCAGGGACTACATACACAGATACGCAGTATTTT	CASSPGTTYTDTQYF